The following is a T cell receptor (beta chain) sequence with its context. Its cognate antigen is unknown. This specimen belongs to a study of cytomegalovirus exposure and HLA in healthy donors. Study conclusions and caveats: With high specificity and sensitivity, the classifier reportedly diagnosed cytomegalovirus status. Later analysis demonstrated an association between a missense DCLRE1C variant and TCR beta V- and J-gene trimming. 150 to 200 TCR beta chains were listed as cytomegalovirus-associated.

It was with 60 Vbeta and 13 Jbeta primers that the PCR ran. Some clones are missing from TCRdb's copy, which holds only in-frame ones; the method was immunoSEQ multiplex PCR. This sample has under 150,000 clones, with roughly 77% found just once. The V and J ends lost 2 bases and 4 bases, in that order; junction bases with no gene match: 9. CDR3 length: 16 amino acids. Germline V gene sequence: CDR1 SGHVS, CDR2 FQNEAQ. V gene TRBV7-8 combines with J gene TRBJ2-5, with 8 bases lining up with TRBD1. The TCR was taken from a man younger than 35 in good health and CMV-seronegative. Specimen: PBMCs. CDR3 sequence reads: CASSLKRGQVAETQYF. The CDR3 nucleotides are TGTGCCAGCAGCTTAAAAAGGGGACAGGTGGCAGAGACCCAGTACTTC.